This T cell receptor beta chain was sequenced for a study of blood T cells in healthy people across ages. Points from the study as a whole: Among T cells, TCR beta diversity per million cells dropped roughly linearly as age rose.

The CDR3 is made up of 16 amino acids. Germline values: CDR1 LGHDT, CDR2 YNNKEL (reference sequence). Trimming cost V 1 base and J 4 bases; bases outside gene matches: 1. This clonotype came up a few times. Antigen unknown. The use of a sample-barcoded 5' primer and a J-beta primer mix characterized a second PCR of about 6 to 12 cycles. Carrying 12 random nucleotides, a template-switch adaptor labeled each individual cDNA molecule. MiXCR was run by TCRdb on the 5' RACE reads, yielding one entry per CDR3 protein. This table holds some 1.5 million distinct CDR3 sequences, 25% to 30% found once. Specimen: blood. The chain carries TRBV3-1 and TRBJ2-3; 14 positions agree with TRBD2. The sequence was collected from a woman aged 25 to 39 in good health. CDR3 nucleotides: TGTGCCAGCAGCCAAGGGGGACTAGCGGGAGCAGATACGCAGTATTTT. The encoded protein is CASSQGGLAGADTQYF.